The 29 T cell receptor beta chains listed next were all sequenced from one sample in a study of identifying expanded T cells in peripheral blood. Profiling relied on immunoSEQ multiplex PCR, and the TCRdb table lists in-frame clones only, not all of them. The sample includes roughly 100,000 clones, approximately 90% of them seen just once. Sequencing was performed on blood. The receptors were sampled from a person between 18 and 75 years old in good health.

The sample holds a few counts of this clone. The CDR3 coding sequence is TGTGCCAGCAGTCCTACGGAGGGGAATTCACCCCTCCACTTT. It is translated as CASSPTEGNSPLHF. This chain links TRBV6-5 with TRBJ1-6; TRBD1 is a possible D gene (5 bases). V was shortened by 5 bases and J by 7 bases, with 12 bases between the two germline ends. CDR3 length: 14 residues. In germline, CDR1 is MNHEY, CDR2 SVGAGI.

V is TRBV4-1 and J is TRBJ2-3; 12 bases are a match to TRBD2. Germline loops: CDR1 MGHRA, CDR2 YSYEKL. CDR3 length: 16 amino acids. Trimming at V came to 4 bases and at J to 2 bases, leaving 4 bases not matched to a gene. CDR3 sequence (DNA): TGCGCCAGCAGCCTACGGACTAGCGGGGCCACAGATACGCAGTATTTT. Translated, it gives CASSLRTSGATDTQYF.

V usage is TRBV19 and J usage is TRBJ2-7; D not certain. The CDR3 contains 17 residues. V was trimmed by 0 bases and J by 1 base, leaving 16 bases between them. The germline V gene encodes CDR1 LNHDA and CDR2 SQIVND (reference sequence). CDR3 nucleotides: TGTGCCAGTAGTATAGATCCGCCGAGAGGCAGTTCCTACGAGCAGTACTTC. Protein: CASSIDPPRGSSYEQYF. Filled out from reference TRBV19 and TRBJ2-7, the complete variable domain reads DGGITQSPKYLFRKEGQNVTLSCEQNLNHDAMYWYRQDPGQGLRLIYYSQIVNDFQKGDIAEGYSVSREKKESFPLTVTSAQKNPTAFYLCASSIDPPRGSSYEQYFGPGTRLTVT.

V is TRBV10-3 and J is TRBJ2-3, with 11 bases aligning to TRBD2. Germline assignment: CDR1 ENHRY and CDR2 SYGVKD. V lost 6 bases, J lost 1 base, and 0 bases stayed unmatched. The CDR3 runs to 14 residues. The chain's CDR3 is CAIRGLAGTDTQYF. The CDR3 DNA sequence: TGTGCCATCAGGGGACTAGCGGGCACAGATACGCAGTATTTT.

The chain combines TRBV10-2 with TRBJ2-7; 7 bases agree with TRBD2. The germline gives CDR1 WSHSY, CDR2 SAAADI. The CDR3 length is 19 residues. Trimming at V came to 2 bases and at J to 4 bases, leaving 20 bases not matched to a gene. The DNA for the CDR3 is TGCGCCAGCAGTGAGGGTACGGGAGGTCCCAAAAAGAGGGTTTACGAGCAGTACTTC. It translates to CASSEGTGGPKKRVYEQYF.

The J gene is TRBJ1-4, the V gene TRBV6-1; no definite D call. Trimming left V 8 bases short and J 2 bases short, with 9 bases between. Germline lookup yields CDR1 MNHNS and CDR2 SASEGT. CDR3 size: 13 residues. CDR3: CASQLQTNEKLFF. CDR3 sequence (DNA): TGTGCCAGCCAGTTACAGACTAATGAAAAACTGTTTTTT.

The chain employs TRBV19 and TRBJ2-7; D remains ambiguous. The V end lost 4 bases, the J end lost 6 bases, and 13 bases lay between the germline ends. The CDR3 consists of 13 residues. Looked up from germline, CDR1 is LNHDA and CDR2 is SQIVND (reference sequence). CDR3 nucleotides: TGTGCCAGTAGTACCCAAGTCCTACTCGAGCAGTACTTC. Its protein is CASSTQVLLEQYF.

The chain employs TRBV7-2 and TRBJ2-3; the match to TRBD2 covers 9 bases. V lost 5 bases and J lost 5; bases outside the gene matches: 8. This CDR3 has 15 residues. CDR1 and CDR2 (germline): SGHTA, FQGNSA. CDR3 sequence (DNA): TGTGCCAGCAGCCCCCGGGCGGGGGGGCGAGATACGCAGTATTTT. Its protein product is CASSPRAGGRDTQYF.

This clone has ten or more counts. The CDR3 coding sequence is TGTGCCATAAGAGATAGCGGGACGGGATATAGCAATCAGCCCCAGCATTTT. Protein: CAIRDSGTGYSNQPQHF. This chain joins TRBV27 and TRBJ1-5; D is possibly TRBD1 (5 bases). Germline V gene sequence: CDR1 MNHEY, CDR2 SMNVEV (reference sequence). V was clipped by 10 bases and J by 0 bases, with 22 bases between them. CDR3 length: 17 residues.

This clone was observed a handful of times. The CDR3, as DNA: TGTGCCAGCAGTGACGAGTTTAGCGGCACCTACGAGCAGTACTTC. Translated, it gives CASSDEFSGTYEQYF. This chain uses TRBV2 with TRBJ2-7, with D possibly matching TRBD2 (6 bases). The germline V gene encodes CDR1 SNHLY and CDR2 FYNNEI. The V end was cut by 3 bases, the J end by 2 bases, with 14 bases between. CDR3 length: 15 amino acids.

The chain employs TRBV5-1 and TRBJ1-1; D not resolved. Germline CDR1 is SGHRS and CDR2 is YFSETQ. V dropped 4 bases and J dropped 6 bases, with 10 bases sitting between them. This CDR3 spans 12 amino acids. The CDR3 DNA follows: TGCGCCAGCAGCCGCGGTGGAGCTGAAGCTTTCTTT. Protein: CASSRGGAEAFF.

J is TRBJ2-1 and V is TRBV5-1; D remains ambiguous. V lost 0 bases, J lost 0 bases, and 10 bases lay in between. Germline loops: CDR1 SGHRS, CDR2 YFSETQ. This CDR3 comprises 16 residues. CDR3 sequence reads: CASSLGMRSSYNEQFF. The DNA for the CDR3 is TGCGCCAGCAGCTTGGGAATGAGAAGCTCCTACAATGAGCAGTTCTTC. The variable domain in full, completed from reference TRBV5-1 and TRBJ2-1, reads KAGVTQTPRYLIKTRGQQVTLSCSPISGHRSVSWYQQTPGQGLQFLFEYFSETQRNKGNFPGRFSGRQFSNSRSEMNVSTLELGDSALYLCASSLGMRSSYNEQFFGPGTRLTVL.

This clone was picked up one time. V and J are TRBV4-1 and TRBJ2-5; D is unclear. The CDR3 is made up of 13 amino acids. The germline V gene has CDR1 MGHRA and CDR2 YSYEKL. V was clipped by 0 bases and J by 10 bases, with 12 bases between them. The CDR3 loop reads CASSQDSSRDQYF. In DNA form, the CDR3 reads TGCGCCAGCAGCCAAGACTCTAGTAGGGACCAGTACTTC.

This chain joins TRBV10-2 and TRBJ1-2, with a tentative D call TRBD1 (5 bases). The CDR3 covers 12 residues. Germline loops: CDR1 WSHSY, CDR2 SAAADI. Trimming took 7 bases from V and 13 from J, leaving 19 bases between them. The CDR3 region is CASTGQGRGATF. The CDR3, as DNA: TGCGCCAGCACTGGTCAGGGTCGGGGTGCCACCTTC.

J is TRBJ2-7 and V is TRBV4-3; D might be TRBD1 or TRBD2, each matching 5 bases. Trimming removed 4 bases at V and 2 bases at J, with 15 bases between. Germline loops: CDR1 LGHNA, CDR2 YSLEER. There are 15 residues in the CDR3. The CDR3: CASSLQTGAPYEQYF. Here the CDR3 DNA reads TGCGCCAGCAGCCTACAAACCGGGGCCCCCTACGAGCAGTACTTC.

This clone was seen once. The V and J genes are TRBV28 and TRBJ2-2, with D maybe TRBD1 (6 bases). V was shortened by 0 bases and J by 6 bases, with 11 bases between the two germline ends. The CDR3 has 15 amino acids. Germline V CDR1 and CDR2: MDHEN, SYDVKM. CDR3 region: CASSLWLRGAGELFF. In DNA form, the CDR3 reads TGTGCCAGCAGTTTATGGCTCAGGGGTGCCGGGGAGCTGTTTTTT.

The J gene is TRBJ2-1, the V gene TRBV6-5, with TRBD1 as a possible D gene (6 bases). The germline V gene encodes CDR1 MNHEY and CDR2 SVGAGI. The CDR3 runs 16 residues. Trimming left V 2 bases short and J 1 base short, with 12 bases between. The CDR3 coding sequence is TGTGCCAGCAGTTACGGTCCGGACAGTTCCTACAATGAGCAGTTCTTC. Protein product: CASSYGPDSSYNEQFF.

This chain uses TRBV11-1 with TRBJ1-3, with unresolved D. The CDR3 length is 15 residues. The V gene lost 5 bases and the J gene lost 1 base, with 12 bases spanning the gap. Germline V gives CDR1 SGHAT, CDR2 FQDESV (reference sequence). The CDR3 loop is CASSPSDFSGNTIYF. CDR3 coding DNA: TGTGCCAGCAGCCCAAGCGACTTTTCTGGAAACACCATATATTTT.

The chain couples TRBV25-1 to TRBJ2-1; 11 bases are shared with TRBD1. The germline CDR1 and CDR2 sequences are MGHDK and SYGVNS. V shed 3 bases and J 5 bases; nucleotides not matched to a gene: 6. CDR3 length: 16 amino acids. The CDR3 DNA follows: TGTGCCAGCAGTGACCACGGACAGGGGGCGGACAATGAGCAGTTCTTC. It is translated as CASSDHGQGADNEQFF.

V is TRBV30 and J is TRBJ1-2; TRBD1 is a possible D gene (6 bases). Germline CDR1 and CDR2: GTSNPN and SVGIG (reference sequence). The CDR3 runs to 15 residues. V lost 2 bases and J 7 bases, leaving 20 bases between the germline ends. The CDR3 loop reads CAWSPNFGGRVGYTF. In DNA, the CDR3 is TGTGCCTGGAGTCCAAATTTTGGGGGGCGTGTTGGCTACACCTTC.

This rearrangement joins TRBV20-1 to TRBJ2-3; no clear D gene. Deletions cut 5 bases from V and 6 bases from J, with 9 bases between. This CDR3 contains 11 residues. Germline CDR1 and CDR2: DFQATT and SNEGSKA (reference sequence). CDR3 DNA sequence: TGCAGTGCTTCCCAAAGGGATACGCAGTATTTT. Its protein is CSASQRDTQYF.

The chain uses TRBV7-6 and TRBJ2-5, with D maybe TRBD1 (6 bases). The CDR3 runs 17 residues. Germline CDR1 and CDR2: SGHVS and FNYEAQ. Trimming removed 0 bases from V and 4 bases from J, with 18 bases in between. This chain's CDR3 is CASSLAHTGTMRETQYF. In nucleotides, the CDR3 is TGTGCCAGCAGCTTAGCGCACACAGGGACCATGCGAGAGACCCAGTACTTC.

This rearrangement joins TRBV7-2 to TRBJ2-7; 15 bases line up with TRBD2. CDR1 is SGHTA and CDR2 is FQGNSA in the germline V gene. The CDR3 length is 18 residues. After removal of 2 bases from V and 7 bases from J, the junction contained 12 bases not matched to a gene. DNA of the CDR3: TGTGCCAGCAGCTTAAGGGGCGGACTAGCGGGGGGGCCTGGAGAGCAGTACTTC. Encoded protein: CASSLRGGLAGGPGEQYF.

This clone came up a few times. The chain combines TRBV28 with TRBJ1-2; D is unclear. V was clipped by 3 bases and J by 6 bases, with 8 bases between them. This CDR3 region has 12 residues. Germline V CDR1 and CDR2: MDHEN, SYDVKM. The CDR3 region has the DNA TGTGCCAGCAGTTTTTTACCTCATGGCTACACCTTC. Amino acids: CASSFLPHGYTF.

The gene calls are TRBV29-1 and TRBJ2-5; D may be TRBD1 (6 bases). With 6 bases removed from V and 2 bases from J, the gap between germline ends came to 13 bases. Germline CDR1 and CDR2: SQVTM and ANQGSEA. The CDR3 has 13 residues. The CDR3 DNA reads TGCAGCGTAGGACAGCTTAAACAAGAGACCCAGTACTTC. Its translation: CSVGQLKQETQYF.

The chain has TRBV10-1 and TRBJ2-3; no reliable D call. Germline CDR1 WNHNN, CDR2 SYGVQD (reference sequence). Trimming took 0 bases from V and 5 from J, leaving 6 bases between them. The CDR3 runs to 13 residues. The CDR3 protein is CASSESMIDTQYF. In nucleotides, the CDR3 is TGCGCCAGCAGTGAGTCGATGATAGATACGCAGTATTTT.

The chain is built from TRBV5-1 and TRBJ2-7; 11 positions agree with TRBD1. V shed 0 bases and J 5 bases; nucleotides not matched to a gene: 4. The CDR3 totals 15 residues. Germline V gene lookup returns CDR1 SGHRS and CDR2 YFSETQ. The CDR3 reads CASSLVGQGAHEQYF. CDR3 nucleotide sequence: TGCGCCAGCAGCTTGGTCGGACAGGGGGCCCACGAGCAGTACTTC. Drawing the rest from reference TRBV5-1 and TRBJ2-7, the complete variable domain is KAGVTQTPRYLIKTRGQQVTLSCSPISGHRSVSWYQQTPGQGLQFLFEYFSETQRNKGNFPGRFSGRQFSNSRSEMNVSTLELGDSALYLCASSLVGQGAHEQYFGPGTRLTVT.

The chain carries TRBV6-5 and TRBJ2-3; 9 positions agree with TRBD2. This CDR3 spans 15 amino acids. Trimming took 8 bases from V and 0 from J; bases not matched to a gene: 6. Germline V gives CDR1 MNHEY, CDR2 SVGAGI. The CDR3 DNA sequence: TGTGCCAGCTGTAGAAGCGGGGGGAGCACAGATACGCAGTATTTT. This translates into CASCRSGGSTDTQYF.

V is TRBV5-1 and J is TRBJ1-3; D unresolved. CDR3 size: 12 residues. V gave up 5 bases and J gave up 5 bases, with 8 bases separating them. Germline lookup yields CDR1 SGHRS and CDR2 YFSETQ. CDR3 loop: CASRSDRNTIYF. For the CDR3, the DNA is TGCGCCAGCAGGTCGGACCGAAACACCATATATTTT.